This entry lists 20 T cell receptor beta chains sequenced from one sample in a study of blood T cell repertoires in COVID-19 (dated by TCRdb to 2018 to 2021). Libraries were prepared through the immunoSEQ multiplex PCR assay. The immuneACCESS repertoire file appears here via TCRdb, limited to in-frame rearrangements. These files lack a portion of the clones; in checked studies, under half of the deficit traces to unresolved V genes, and the cause of the others is not known. This sample gives 95,000 to 150,000 clones in total; 70% to 80% of them show up just once. The ten largest clones represent about 4% of the sample. The sequenced sample was peripheral blood. These receptors all come from a woman of 80 years or more with acute or convalescent COVID-19.

This chain joins TRBV18 and TRBJ1-2, with 8 bases aligning to TRBD1. This CDR3 spans 14 amino acids. V trimming: 1 base; J trimming: 8 bases; junction bases outside the gene matches: 6. CDR1 KGHSH and CDR2 LQKENI come from the germline V gene. The CDR3 DNA reads as TGTGCCAGCTCACCACAGGCAGACAGGGGCGGCTACACCTTC. Encoded protein: CASSPQADRGGYTF.

The chain employs TRBV5-1 and TRBJ1-3; the match to TRBD1 covers 7 bases. Trimming removed 0 bases from V and 8 bases from J; junction bases left unmatched: 5. Germline CDR1 is SGHRS and CDR2 is YFSETQ. This CDR3 is built from 14 residues. The chain's CDR3 is CASSLGQGRDTIYF. CDR3 bases: TGCGCCAGCAGCTTGGGACAGGGTAGAGACACCATATATTTT. Combining the CDR3 with reference TRBV5-1 and TRBJ1-3 gives the whole variable domain KAGVTQTPRYLIKTRGQQVTLSCSPISGHRSVSWYQQTPGQGLQFLFEYFSETQRNKGNFPGRFSGRQFSNSRSEMNVSTLELGDSALYLCASSLGQGRDTIYFGEGSWLTVV.

V usage is TRBV3-1 (or the pseudogene TRBV3-2) and J usage is TRBJ2-1; D remains ambiguous. The germline gives CDR1 LGHDT, CDR2 YNNKEL (reference sequence). V lost 2 bases and J 2 bases, leaving 10 bases between the germline ends. CDR3 length: 15 amino acids. The CDR3 DNA is TGTGCCAGCAGCCAACAGGCTCTACCCTACAATGAGCAGTTCTTC. This gives the protein CASSQQALPYNEQFF.

The rearrangement joins TRBV7-9 to TRBJ1-1, with no clear D. The CDR3 loop spans 13 amino acids. V lost 2 bases, J lost 1 base, and 5 bases lay in between. Germline V lookup: CDR1 SEHNR, CDR2 FQNEAQ (reference sequence). CDR3 DNA: TGTGCCAGCAGCTTAAGCCGGAACACTGAAGCTTTCTTT. It specifies CASSLSRNTEAFF.

This clone has only one observation. The rearrangement links TRBV7-8 to TRBJ1-1; D is perhaps TRBD1 (6 bases). The germline gives CDR1 SGHVS, CDR2 FQNEAQ. Trimming shortened V by 5 bases and J by 4 bases, and 14 bases separated the two germline ends. This CDR3 spans 14 amino acids. The CDR3 DNA reads as TGTGCCAGCAGCCGTCGAGGGGGGGGCACTGAAGCTTTCTTT. Its protein is CASSRRGGGTEAFF.

The rearrangement links TRBV30 to TRBJ1-2; D is unresolved. The V gene's germline CDR1 is GTSNPN and CDR2 SVGIG (reference sequence). V lost 4 bases and J 1 base, leaving 7 bases between the germline ends. This CDR3 region has 12 residues. The CDR3 nucleotides read TGTGCCTGGACCGGGGTTAACTATGGCTACACCTTC. Protein product: CAWTGVNYGYTF.

The rearrangement joins TRBV29-1 to TRBJ1-2; D ambiguous. Germline V lookup: CDR1 SQVTM, CDR2 ANQGSEA. This CDR3 is built from 13 residues. V lost 0 bases and J lost 8, with 13 bases in between. The CDR3 region is CSVEDLIREGYTF. The DNA for the CDR3 is TGCAGCGTTGAAGATTTAATAAGGGAGGGCTACACCTTC.

This clone has more than one count but fewer than ten. V gene TRBV12-3 or TRBV12-4 combines with J gene TRBJ1-1, with TRBD1 as a possible D gene (5 bases). This CDR3 contains 13 residues. The ends were cut back, 6 bases at V and 3 bases at J, with 11 bases in the middle. The CDR3 DNA reads TGTGCCAGCAGACCGGACATATACACTGAAGCTTTCTTT. This encodes CASRPDIYTEAFF.

The rearrangement joins TRBV19 to TRBJ1-5; 8 bases line up with TRBD1. Germline trimming cut 6 bases from V and 7 bases from J; bases unmatched to any gene: 14. CDR1 and CDR2 (germline): LNHDA, SQIVND (reference sequence). The CDR3 covers 16 residues. CDR3 residues: CASSEAQGVRGQPQHF. The CDR3 region has the DNA TGTGCCAGTAGCGAAGCACAGGGGGTCCGGGGGCAGCCCCAGCATTTT.

The chain joins TRBV6-6 to TRBJ2-1; TRBD2 might be the D (5 bases). V gave up 8 bases and J gave up 0 bases, with 8 bases separating them. The CDR3 contains 13 residues. Germline V gene lookup returns CDR1 MNHNY and CDR2 SVGAGI (reference sequence). CDR3 loop: CASDAGSYNEQFF. For the CDR3, the DNA is TGTGCCAGCGATGCGGGCTCCTACAATGAGCAGTTCTTC.

V is TRBV13 and J is TRBJ1-1, with TRBD1 matching over 7 bases. The CDR3 is made up of 18 amino acids. Germline V CDR1 and CDR2: PRHDT, FYEKMQ (reference sequence). V was clipped by 0 bases and J by 4 bases; unmatched bases: 14. This chain's CDR3 is CASSLGLWRGPGPTEAFF. CDR3 DNA sequence: TGTGCCAGCAGCTTAGGCCTTTGGAGGGGGCCAGGTCCCACTGAAGCTTTCTTT.

In DNA, the CDR3 is TGTGCCAGCAGCACTGGACTAGCGGGTCACACAGATACGCAGTATTTT. Encoded protein: CASSTGLAGHTDTQYF. V and J are TRBV5-8 and TRBJ2-3; the match to TRBD2 covers 11 bases. This CDR3 is 16 amino acids long. The junction had 6 bases not matched to a gene; V was cut back by 4 bases and J by 2 bases. CDR1 SGHTS and CDR2 YDEGEE come from the germline V gene.

The chain combines TRBV19 with TRBJ1-5; 11 nucleotides match TRBD1. The CDR3 totals 18 residues. Looked up from germline, CDR1 is LNHDA and CDR2 is SQIVND (reference sequence). V lost 5 bases to trimming and J lost 0 bases; unmatched junction nucleotides: 9. Here the CDR3 DNA reads TGTGCCAGTAGTGGGCGGACAGGGGGCACCTATAGCAATCAGCCCCAGCATTTT. The encoded protein is CASSGRTGGTYSNQPQHF. The variable domain in full, completed from reference TRBV19 and TRBJ1-5, reads DGGITQSPKYLFRKEGQNVTLSCEQNLNHDAMYWYRQDPGQGLRLIYYSQIVNDFQKGDIAEGYSVSREKKESFPLTVTSAQKNPTAFYLCASSGRTGGTYSNQPQHFGDGTRLSIL.

The chain employs TRBV12-3 or TRBV12-4 and TRBJ2-7; D is unresolved. The CDR3 has 13 residues. Trimming removed 6 bases from V and 3 bases from J, with 12 bases in between. The CDR3, as DNA: TGTGCCAGCAGCCTCCAGGATATCTACGAGCAGTACTTC. It yields the protein CASSLQDIYEQYF.

The chain carries TRBV6-5 and TRBJ1-6; D gene uncertain. The V and J ends lost 5 bases and 13 bases respectively, with 15 bases between them. CDR1 and CDR2 (germline): MNHEY, SVGAGI. The CDR3 is 13 amino acids. This chain's CDR3 is CASSPPLGVPLHF. The CDR3 DNA follows: TGTGCCAGCAGTCCGCCTTTAGGAGTCCCCCTCCACTTT.

V usage is TRBV28 and J usage is TRBJ1-5, with no clear D. CDR3 size: 17 residues. Germline CDR1 MDHEN, CDR2 SYDVKM. V was shortened by 1 base and J by 3 bases, with 16 bases between the two germline ends. CDR3 nucleotides: TGTGCCAGCAGTTTATTGGGTCTGGACTTAGCCAATCAGCCCCAGCATTTT. Protein sequence: CASSLLGLDLANQPQHF.

This chain uses TRBV4-1 with TRBJ1-6; TRBD1 agrees at 9 bases. J gave up 8 bases and V 2 bases, and 4 bases lay outside the gene matches. The CDR3 sequence is 15 residues long. Germline V gene lookup returns CDR1 MGHRA and CDR2 YSYEKL. The CDR3 nucleotides read TGCGCCAGCAGCCAACCGGGACAGGGCGATTCACCCCTCCACTTT. This gives the protein CASSQPGQGDSPLHF.

CDR3 coding DNA: TGCGCCAGCAGCCGCCAACAGAGCTCTGGAAACACCATATATTTT. Translating it yields CASSRQQSSGNTIYF. This chain joins TRBV4-3 and TRBJ1-3; D is undetermined. Between the trimmed V and J ends, which lost 4 bases and 0 bases, there was a span of 10 bases. The germline V gene has CDR1 LGHNA and CDR2 YSLEER. This CDR3 comprises 15 residues.

The V and J genes are TRBV7-9 and TRBJ2-5; 15 bases match TRBD2. CDR1 and CDR2 (germline): SEHNR, FQNEAQ (reference sequence). V shed 3 bases and J 5 bases; nucleotides not matched to a gene: 7. The CDR3 is 17 residues long. The CDR3 sequence: CASSFGLAGGPGETQYF. CDR3 bases: TGTGCCAGCAGCTTCGGACTAGCGGGAGGGCCGGGGGAGACCCAGTACTTC.

The chain is built from TRBV19 and TRBJ2-3; D remains unclear. Per the germline V gene, CDR1 is LNHDA and CDR2 is SQIVND (reference sequence). This CDR3 has 13 residues. Trimming pared 3 bases from V and 1 base from J, leaving 5 bases between. The CDR3 region has the DNA TGTGCCAGTAGTATCTTAGGCACAGATACGCAGTATTTT. It yields the protein CASSILGTDTQYF.